The 16 T cell receptor beta chains reported below all come from one sample, sequenced in a study of patients and donors after allogeneic stem cell transplantation. TCRdb independently ran MiXCR on the RT-PCR reads; one entry per CDR3 protein. The sample lists approximately 170,000 distinct CDR3 sequences; roughly 24% were seen once. Material: blood, either unsorted or a sorted T cell fraction (not recorded which). These receptors all come from a human donor who was either an allogeneic HSCT recipient or a stem cell or donor lymphocyte infusion donor (not recorded which). It is not recorded whose cells these are; they may come from a transplant donor.

The chain carries TRBV30 and TRBJ1-2; no definite D call. Deletions cut 2 bases from V and 4 bases from J, with 14 bases between. CDR1 GTSNPN and CDR2 SVGIG come from the germline V gene (reference sequence). This CDR3 is built from 14 residues. The chain's CDR3 is CAWSTAGFAYGYTF. The CDR3 nucleotides read TGTGCCTGGAGTACTGCAGGATTTGCCTATGGCTACACCTTC. Variable domain in full (rest from reference TRBV30 and TRBJ1-2): SQTIHQWPATLVQPVGSPLSLECTVEGTSNPNLYWYRQAAGRGLQLLFYSVGIGQISSEVPQNLSASRPQDRQFILSSKKLLLSDSGFYLCAWSTAGFAYGYTFGSGTRLTVV.

The V and J genes are TRBV5-1 and TRBJ2-7, with 10 bases fitting TRBD2. The CDR3 is made up of 15 amino acids. CDR1 and CDR2 (germline): SGHRS, YFSETQ. V shed 0 bases and J 4 bases; nucleotides not matched to a gene: 4. CDR3 in DNA: TGCGCCAGCAGCTTGGTACTAGCGGGGACGTACGAGCAGTACTTC. The encoded protein is CASSLVLAGTYEQYF.

The chain recombines TRBV5-1 with TRBJ1-1; D is undetermined. This CDR3 comprises 16 residues. Trimming pared 0 bases from V and 2 bases from J, leaving 14 bases between. Per germline, CDR1 SGHRS and CDR2 YFSETQ. In DNA form, the CDR3 reads TGCGCCAGCAGCTTGGCCATAGGACTGACTAACACTGAAGCTTTCTTT. It translates to CASSLAIGLTNTEAFF.

In its sample, this clonotype was seen a few times. The CDR3 loop reads CSARVGTGGKNIQYF. The CDR3 bases are TGCAGTGCTAGAGTGGGGACAGGGGGAAAAAACATTCAGTACTTC. The chain is built from TRBV20-1 and TRBJ2-4; 11 nucleotides agree with TRBD1. This CDR3 region has 15 residues. V trimming: 1 base; J trimming: 4 bases; junction bases outside the gene matches: 3. The germline V gene has CDR1 DFQATT and CDR2 SNEGSKA (reference sequence).

This clonotype was seen a handful of times. The chain couples TRBV11-2 to TRBJ2-3, with 12 bases aligning to TRBD2. The CDR3 length is 21 residues. CDR1 and CDR2 from the germline V gene are SGHAT and FQNNGV. V lost 7 bases, J lost 1 base, and 21 bases stayed unmatched. CDR3 loop: CASTHPGSWASGGVGTDTQYF. Written as DNA, the CDR3 is TGTGCCAGCACCCACCCTGGTTCTTGGGCTAGCGGGGGGGTAGGCACAGATACGCAGTATTTT.

The CDR3 loop reads CASSLGLLGGYTF. Written as DNA, the CDR3 is TGTGCCAGCAGCTTAGGGCTTCTTGGAGGCTACACCTTC. V is TRBV13 and J is TRBJ1-2; D not certain. With 0 bases removed from V and 8 bases from J, the gap between germline ends came to 10 bases. Germline-derived CDR1 and CDR2 are PRHDT and FYEKMQ (reference sequence). The CDR3 contains 13 residues.

The chain is built from TRBV25-1 and TRBJ1-2, with 7 nucleotides matching TRBD1. CDR1 MGHDK and CDR2 SYGVNS come from the germline V gene. The CDR3 spans 18 residues. V was pared by 1 base and J by 0 bases, with 11 bases of the junction left unmatched. The chain's CDR3 is CASSELGGGSGANYGYTF. CDR3 nucleotides: TGTGCCAGCAGTGAATTAGGGGGCGGAAGTGGGGCTAACTATGGCTACACCTTC.

V gene TRBV29-1 combines with J gene TRBJ2-5; D not certain. Germline CDR1 and CDR2: SQVTM and ANQGSEA. The CDR3 contains 16 residues. Trimming took 7 bases from V and 2 from J, leaving 23 bases between them. CDR3 bases: TGCAGCGCATGCCCTTCTGGGCAGTCGAAACAAGAGACCCAGTACTTC. Protein: CSACPSGQSKQETQYF.

This clonotype has at least ten counts. This chain uses TRBV20-1 with TRBJ1-3; the D gene is possibly TRBD1 (6 bases). V was trimmed by 3 bases and J by 0 bases, leaving 15 bases between them. Looked up from germline, CDR1 is DFQATT and CDR2 is SNEGSKA (reference sequence). CDR3 length: 16 amino acids. CDR3 nucleotide sequence: TGCAGTGCTAGGGGGGCAGATACCCTCTCTGGAAACACCATATATTTT. The encoded protein is CSARGADTLSGNTIYF.

At least ten counts were recorded for this clonotype. This chain connects TRBV7-9 to TRBJ1-4; D is uncertain. Germline CDR1 reads SEHNR; CDR2 reads FQNEAQ (reference sequence). Deletions cut 4 bases from V and 8 bases from J, with 11 bases between. The CDR3 has 13 amino acids. CDR3 protein: CASSSPLGEKLFF. CDR3 nucleotide sequence: TGTGCCAGCAGCTCCCCCTTGGGAGAAAAACTGTTTTTT.

The genes are TRBV7-2 and TRBJ1-1; D gene unclear. The CDR3 spans 13 residues. Germline V CDR1 and CDR2: SGHTA, FQGNSA. V was shortened by 1 base and J by 8 bases, with 11 bases between the two germline ends. CDR3 loop: CASSLDWGWEAFF. CDR3 sequence (DNA): TGTGCCAGCAGCTTAGACTGGGGATGGGAAGCTTTCTTT. Drawing the rest from reference TRBV7-2 and TRBJ1-1, the complete variable domain is GAGVSQSPSNKVTEKGKDVELRCDPISGHTALYWYRQSLGQGLEFLIYFQGNSAPDKSGLPSDRFSAERTGGSVSTLTIQRTQQEDSAVYLCASSLDWGWEAFFGQGTRLTVV.

The chain carries TRBV5-1 and TRBJ2-7, with D perhaps matching TRBD2 (5 bases). Germline V lookup: CDR1 SGHRS, CDR2 YFSETQ. Trimming took 1 base from V and 2 from J, leaving 13 bases between them. CDR3 length: 15 residues. In DNA form, the CDR3 reads TGCGCCAGCAGCTTGTTAGCGACTATGACCTACGAGCAGTACTTC. This sequence encodes CASSLLATMTYEQYF.

The chain joins TRBV12-3 or TRBV12-4 to TRBJ2-5, with TRBD1 identical over 7 bases. J was trimmed by 5 bases and V by 1 base; bases with no gene match: 7. The CDR3 sequence is 15 residues long. The CDR3, as DNA: TGTGCCAGCAGTTTAGGGGACAGCCTCGGGGAGACCCAGTACTTC. The encoded protein is CASSLGDSLGETQYF.

V gene TRBV2 combines with J gene TRBJ1-5, with D uncertain. The CDR3 is 15 amino acids. V gave up 9 bases and J gave up 0 bases, with 15 bases separating them. The germline gives CDR1 SNHLY, CDR2 FYNNEI. CDR3 sequence (DNA): TGTGCCAGTCTGCGGGAGTTTAATAGCAATCAGCCCCAGCATTTT. It translates to CASLREFNSNQPQHF.

This clonotype appeared a few times. The chain employs TRBV29-1 and TRBJ2-1, with 7 bases identical to TRBD1. Trimming cost V 3 bases and J 2 bases; bases outside gene matches: 4. In germline, CDR1 is SQVTM, CDR2 ANQGSEA. This CDR3 region has 14 residues. The CDR3 sequence is CSVDTGEPYNEQFF. CDR3 bases: TGCAGCGTTGATACAGGGGAACCCTACAATGAGCAGTTCTTC.

The chain recombines TRBV6-2 or TRBV6-3 with TRBJ2-2, with 14 bases matching TRBD2. CDR1 and CDR2 (germline): MNHEY, SVGEGT. J was trimmed by 8 bases and V by 2 bases; bases with no gene match: 4. The CDR3 has 16 residues. For the CDR3, the DNA is TGTGCCAGCAGTTACCCGACTAGCGGGGGGGCTGGGGAGCTGTTTTTT. It encodes CASSYPTSGGAGELFF.